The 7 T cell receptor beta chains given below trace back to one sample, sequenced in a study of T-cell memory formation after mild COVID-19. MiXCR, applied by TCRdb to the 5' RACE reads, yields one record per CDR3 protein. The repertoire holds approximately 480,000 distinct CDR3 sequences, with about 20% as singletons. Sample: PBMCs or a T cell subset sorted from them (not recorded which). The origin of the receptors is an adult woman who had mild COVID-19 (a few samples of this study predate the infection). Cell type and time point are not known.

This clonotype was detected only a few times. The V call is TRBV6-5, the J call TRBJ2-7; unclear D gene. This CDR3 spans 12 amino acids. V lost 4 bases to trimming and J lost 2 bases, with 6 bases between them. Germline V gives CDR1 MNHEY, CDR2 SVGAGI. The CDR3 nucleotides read TGTGCCAGCAGTTCCAAACCCTACGAGCAGTACTTC. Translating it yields CASSSKPYEQYF.

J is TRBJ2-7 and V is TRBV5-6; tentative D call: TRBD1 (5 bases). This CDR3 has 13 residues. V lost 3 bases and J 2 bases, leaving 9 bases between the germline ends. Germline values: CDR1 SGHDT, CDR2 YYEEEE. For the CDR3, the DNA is TGTGCCAGCAGCTATGACAGAGCCTACGAGCAGTACTTC. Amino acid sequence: CASSYDRAYEQYF.

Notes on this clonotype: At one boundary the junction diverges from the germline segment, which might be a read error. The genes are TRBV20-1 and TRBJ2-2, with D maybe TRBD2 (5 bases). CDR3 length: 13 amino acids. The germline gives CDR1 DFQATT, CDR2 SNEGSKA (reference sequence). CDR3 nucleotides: TGCAGTGCTAGCATACAGAACACCGGGGTGCTGTTTTTT. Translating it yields CSASIQNTGVLFF.

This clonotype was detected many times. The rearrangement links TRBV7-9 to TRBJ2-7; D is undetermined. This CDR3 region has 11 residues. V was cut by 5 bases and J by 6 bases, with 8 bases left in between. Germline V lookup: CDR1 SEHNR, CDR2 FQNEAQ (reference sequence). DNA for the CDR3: TGTGCCAGCAGCATAAGTAGCGAGCAGTACTTC. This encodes CASSISSEQYF.

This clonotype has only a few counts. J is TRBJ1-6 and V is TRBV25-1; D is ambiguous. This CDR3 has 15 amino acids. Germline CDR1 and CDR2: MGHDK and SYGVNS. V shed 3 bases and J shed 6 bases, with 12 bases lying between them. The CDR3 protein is CASSDYLGSNSPLHF. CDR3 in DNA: TGTGCCAGCAGTGATTACCTGGGTTCTAATTCACCCCTCCACTTT.

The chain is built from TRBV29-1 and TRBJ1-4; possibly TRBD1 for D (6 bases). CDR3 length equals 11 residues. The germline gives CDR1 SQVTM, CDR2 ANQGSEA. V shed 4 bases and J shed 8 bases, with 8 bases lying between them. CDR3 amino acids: CSVAGEEKLFF. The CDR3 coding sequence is TGCAGCGTTGCAGGGGAAGAAAAACTGTTTTTT.

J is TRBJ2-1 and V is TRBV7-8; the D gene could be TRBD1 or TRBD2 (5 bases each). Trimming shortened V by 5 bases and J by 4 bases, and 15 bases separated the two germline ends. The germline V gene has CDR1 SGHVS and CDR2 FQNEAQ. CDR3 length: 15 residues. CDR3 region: CASSPHSGRYNEQFF. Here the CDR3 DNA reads TGTGCCAGCAGCCCCCATTCGGGGCGGTACAATGAGCAGTTCTTC. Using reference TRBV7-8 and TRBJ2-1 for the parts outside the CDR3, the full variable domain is GAGVSQSPRYKVAKRGQDVALRCDPISGHVSLFWYQQALGQGPEFLTYFQNEAQLDKSGLPSDRFFAERPEGSVSTLKIQRTQQEDSAVYLCASSPHSGRYNEQFFGPGTRLTVL.